The 7 T cell receptor beta chains presented below share a single source sample, sequenced in a study of identical twins. TCRdb fed the 5' RACE reads into MiXCR, producing one record per CDR3 protein. The data show some 330,000 distinct CDR3 sequences, with approximately 8.8% seen just once and roughly 8.9% held by the top ten. Sequences were obtained from naive T cells sorted from blood. The receptor source for this set is a woman in her forties or fifties in good health.

The gene calls are TRBV20-1 and TRBJ2-3; 9 bases agree with TRBD2. This CDR3 is 16 amino acids long. The J segment lost 4 bases and the V segment lost 5 bases, leaving 13 bases of the junction unmatched. Germline assignment: CDR1 DFQATT and CDR2 SNEGSKA (reference sequence). CDR3 coding DNA: TGCAGTGCTCCTCGTCTTAGCGGGAGTGTGGCAGATACGCAGTATTTT. Translation: CSAPRLSGSVADTQYF.

CDR3 in DNA: TGTGCCAGCAGCTCCGACAGCCTTATCCTCCTGGAGTACTTC. Translated: CASSSDSLILLEYF. The chain carries TRBV11-3 and TRBJ2-7; D might be TRBD1 (5 bases). This CDR3 is built from 14 residues. Trimming left V 4 bases short and J 11 bases short, with 21 bases between. From germline, CDR1 is SGHNT and CDR2 YENEEA.

This clonotype was counted between two and nine times. This chain connects TRBV20-1 to TRBJ2-5; D call uncertain. The CDR3 sequence is 15 residues long. The V gene lost 5 bases and the J gene lost 0 bases, with 16 bases spanning the gap. Germline CDR1 and CDR2: DFQATT and SNEGSKA (reference sequence). CDR3 sequence reads: CSAEKLTSYQETQYF. CDR3 DNA: TGCAGTGCTGAAAAGCTTACCTCGTACCAAGAGACCCAGTACTTC.

This chain links TRBV5-1 with TRBJ2-1; TRBD2 agrees at 7 bases. CDR1 and CDR2 from the germline V gene are SGHRS and YFSETQ. V trimming: 1 base; J trimming: 8 bases; junction bases outside the gene matches: 9. This CDR3 is 15 amino acids long. CDR3 protein: CASSLWSGVLDEQFF. The DNA for the CDR3 is TGCGCCAGCAGCTTGTGGAGCGGGGTGTTGGATGAGCAGTTCTTC.

The CDR3 coding sequence is TGTGCCAGCAGCTTCGCCCGTTCCGGCGAGCAGTACTTC. This gives the protein CASSFARSGEQYF. The chain links TRBV7-9 to TRBJ2-7, with D unclear. Germline V gene lookup returns CDR1 SEHNR and CDR2 FQNEAQ (reference sequence). This CDR3 spans 13 amino acids. The ends were cut back, 3 bases at V and 6 bases at J, with 12 bases in the middle.

This clonotype was observed once. The genes are TRBV12-3 or TRBV12-4 and TRBJ2-1; 9 nucleotides match TRBD1. V was pared by 2 bases and J by 10 bases, with 9 bases of the junction left unmatched. The CDR3 has 15 residues. The CDR3 protein is CASSLWDRAFPEQFF. The CDR3 DNA reads as TGTGCCAGCAGTTTATGGGACAGGGCTTTTCCCGAGCAGTTCTTC.

This clonotype was counted a few times. The CDR3 sequence: CASRNPGQVHTEAFF. Written as DNA, the CDR3 is TGTGCCAGCAGAAATCCCGGACAGGTACACACTGAAGCTTTCTTT. This sequence joins TRBV6-2 or TRBV6-3 and TRBJ1-1, with 7 bases aligning to TRBD1. This CDR3 spans 15 amino acids. The germline gives CDR1 MNHEY, CDR2 SVGEGT. The junction had 10 bases not matched to a gene; V was cut back by 6 bases and J by 3 bases.